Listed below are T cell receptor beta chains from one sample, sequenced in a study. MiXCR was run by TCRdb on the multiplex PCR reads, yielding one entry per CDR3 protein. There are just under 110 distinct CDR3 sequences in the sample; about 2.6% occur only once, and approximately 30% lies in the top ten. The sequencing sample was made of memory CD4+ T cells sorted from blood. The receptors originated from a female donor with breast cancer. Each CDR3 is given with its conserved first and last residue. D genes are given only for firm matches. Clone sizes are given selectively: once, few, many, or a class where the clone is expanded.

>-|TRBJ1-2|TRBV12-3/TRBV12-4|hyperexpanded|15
TGTGCCAGCAGTGAATACGTCGACAATCACTATGGCTACACCTTC
CASSEYVDNHYGYTF
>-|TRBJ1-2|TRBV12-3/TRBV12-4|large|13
TGTGCCAGCAGTTTTCAAGATTCTGATGGCTACACCTTC
CASSFQDSDGYTF
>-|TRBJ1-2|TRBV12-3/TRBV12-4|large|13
TGTGCCAGCAGTTCCGGTCAGACCTATGGCTACACCTTC
CASSSGQTYGYTF
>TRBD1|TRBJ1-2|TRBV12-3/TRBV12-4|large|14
TGTGCCAGCAGTTCCGGGACAGGGGTCGGTGGCTACACCTTC
CASSSGTGVGGYTF
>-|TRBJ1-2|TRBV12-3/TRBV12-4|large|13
TGTGCCAGCAGTTCTGGGACGTCCTATGGCTACACCTTC
CASSSGTSYGYTF
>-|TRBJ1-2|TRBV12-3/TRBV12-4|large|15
TGTGCCAGCAGTTCCAGTTGGGCAGGGTCTTATGGCTACACCTTC
CASSSSWAGSYGYTF
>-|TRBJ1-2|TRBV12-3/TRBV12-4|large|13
TGTGCCTCGAGGACACAGGGATCCTATGGCTACACCTTC
CASRTQGSYGYTF
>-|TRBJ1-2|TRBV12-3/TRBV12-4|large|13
TGTGCCAGCAGCCTGGACGGGCTCTATGGCTACACCTTC
CASSLDGLYGYTF
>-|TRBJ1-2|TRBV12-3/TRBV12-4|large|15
TGTGCCAGCAGTTCCGGACAGTTCTATGGAAGTGGCTACACCTTC
CASSSGQFYGSGYTF
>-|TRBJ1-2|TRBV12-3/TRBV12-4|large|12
TGTGCCAGCAGTGTCGGGGCCTATGGCTACACCTTC
CASSVGAYGYTF
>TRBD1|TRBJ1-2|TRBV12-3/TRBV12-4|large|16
TGTGCCAGCAGTCAGAGACGGACAGGTTGGAACTATGGCTACACCTTC
CASSQRRTGWNYGYTF
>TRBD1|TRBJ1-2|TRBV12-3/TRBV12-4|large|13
TGTGCCAGCAGCCCGACAGGGGACTATGGCTACACCTTC
CASSPTGDYGYTF
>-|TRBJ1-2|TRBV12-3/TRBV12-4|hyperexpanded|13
TGTGCCAGCACCCCTCAAGGAGATGCGGGCTACACCTTC
CASTPQGDAGYTF
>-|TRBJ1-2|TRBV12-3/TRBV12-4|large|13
TGTGCCAGCAGTTTTCCCCGGAACTATGGCTACACCTTC
CASSFPRNYGYTF
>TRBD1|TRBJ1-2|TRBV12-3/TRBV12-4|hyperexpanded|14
TGTGCCAGCAGTGTGGACAGGACGGGCTATGGCTACACCTTC
CASSVDRTGYGYTF
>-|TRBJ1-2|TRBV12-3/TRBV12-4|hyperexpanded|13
TGTGCCAGCAGTTTTCAGGGCGGGGATGGCTACACCTTC
CASSFQGGDGYTF
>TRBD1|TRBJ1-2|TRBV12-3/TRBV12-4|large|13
TGTGCCAGCAGTCCGGACAGGGCATATGGCTACACCTTC
CASSPDRAYGYTF
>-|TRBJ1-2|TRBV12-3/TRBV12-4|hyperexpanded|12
TGTGCCAGCAGTCAGACAGGCTATGGCTACACCTTC
CASSQTGYGYTF
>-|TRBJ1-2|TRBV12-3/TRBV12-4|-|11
TGTGCCAGCAGCTTAGGACATTATGACACCTTC
CASSLGHYDTF
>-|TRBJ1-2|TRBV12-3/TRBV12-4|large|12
TGTGCCAGCCTTACTTCTAACTATGGCTACACCTTC
CASLTSNYGYTF
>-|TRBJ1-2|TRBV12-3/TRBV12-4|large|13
TGTGCCAGCAGTCCACTACATGGAGATGGCTACACCTTC
CASSPLHGDGYTF
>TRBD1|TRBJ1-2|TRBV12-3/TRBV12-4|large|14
TGTGCCAGCAGTTTAGACAGGGGCGGATCGGGCTACACCTTC
CASSLDRGGSGYTF
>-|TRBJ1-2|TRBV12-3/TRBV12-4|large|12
TGTGCCAGCAGCTTCGTCTCGGGTGGCTACACCTTC
CASSFVSGGYTF
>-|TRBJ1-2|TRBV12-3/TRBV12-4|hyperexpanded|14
TGTGCCAGCAGACGAGGGGTATCCTCCTATGGCTACACCTTC
CASRRGVSSYGYTF
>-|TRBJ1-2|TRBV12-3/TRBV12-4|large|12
TGTGCCAGCAGCCCGACAGCGAATGGCTACACCTTC
CASSPTANGYTF
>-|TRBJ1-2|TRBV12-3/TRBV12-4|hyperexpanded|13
TGTGCCAGCAGTCTGGGACATAACTATGGCTACACCTTC
CASSLGHNYGYTF
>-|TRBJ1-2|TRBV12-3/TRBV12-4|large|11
TGTGCCAGCAGTTCCCGGGTCGGCTACACCTTC
CASSSRVGYTF
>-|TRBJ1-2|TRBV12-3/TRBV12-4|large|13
TGTGCCAGCAGTTTGAACGGATTCTATGGCTACACCTTC
CASSLNGFYGYTF
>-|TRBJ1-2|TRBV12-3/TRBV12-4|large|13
TGTGCCAGCACCGTCTCGCGGAATTATGGCTACACCTTC
CASTVSRNYGYTF